This passage covers 13 T cell receptor beta chains from one sample sequenced in a study of blood T cell repertoires in COVID-19. Generated by immunoSEQ multiplex PCR, the TCRdb table keeps only in-frame clones and is missing some. The sample holds some 160,000 clones, around four fifths seen once. Sequenced sample: PBMCs or T cells enriched from blood (not recorded which). All receptors come from a woman in her thirties or forties who had recovered from COVID-19.

The chain links TRBV19 to TRBJ1-4; D is uncertain. The CDR3 consists of 12 residues. Per germline, CDR1 LNHDA and CDR2 SQIVND (reference sequence). Trimming cost V 5 bases and J 8 bases, with 9 bases left between them. The CDR3 sequence: CASSEVEEKLFF. For the CDR3, the DNA is TGTGCCAGTAGTGAGGTAGAGGAAAAACTGTTTTTT.

The rearrangement joins TRBV10-1 to TRBJ2-7; the D gene is possibly TRBD1 (6 bases). The germline V gene encodes CDR1 WNHNN and CDR2 SYGVQD (reference sequence). The CDR3 length is 14 residues. The ends were cut back, 11 bases at V and 3 bases at J, with 20 bases in the middle. The CDR3 bases are TGCGCCGTGGAACCGGGACACCTAATCTACGAGCAGTACTTC. Residues: CAVEPGHLIYEQYF.

The rearrangement links TRBV6-5 to TRBJ2-5; TRBD2 is a possible D gene (5 bases). CDR3 length: 14 residues. Germline-derived CDR1 and CDR2 are MNHEY and SVGAGI. The germline V and J ends were trimmed by 0 bases and 4 bases, with 9 bases remaining between them. CDR3 sequence: CASSYSGVGETQYF. The CDR3 DNA reads TGTGCCAGCAGTTACTCCGGGGTAGGAGAGACCCAGTACTTC.

This clone was recorded once. The rearrangement links TRBV30 to TRBJ2-7; 10 bases match TRBD1. CDR1 is GTSNPN and CDR2 is SVGIG in the germline V gene (reference sequence). The CDR3 runs 14 residues. J lost 2 bases, V lost 0 bases, and 1 base had no gene match. The chain's CDR3 is CAWSVGTGAYEQYF. The CDR3 bases are TGTGCCTGGAGTGTCGGGACAGGGGCCTACGAGCAGTACTTC.

The J gene is TRBJ1-5, the V gene TRBV10-3; D gene unclear. The CDR3 sequence is 14 residues long. Trimming took 2 bases from V and 2 from J, leaving 7 bases between them. The V gene's germline CDR1 is ENHRY and CDR2 SYGVKD. The CDR3 loop reads CAISEGLGNQPQHF. CDR3 DNA sequence: TGTGCCATCAGTGAGGGTTTAGGCAATCAGCCCCAGCATTTT.

The rearrangement uses TRBV27 and TRBJ2-4; 7 positions agree with TRBD2. Per germline, CDR1 MNHEY and CDR2 SMNVEV (reference sequence). The V and J ends lost 5 bases and 2 bases, in that order; junction bases with no gene match: 9. The CDR3 spans 16 residues. CDR3 in DNA: TGTGCCAGCAGTCCCCTCGGGGGGAGAACCAAAAACATTCAGTACTTC. It encodes CASSPLGGRTKNIQYF.

This sequence joins TRBV19 and TRBJ2-7; 10 bases agree with TRBD2. This CDR3 has 13 residues. Germline V CDR1 and CDR2: LNHDA, SQIVND (reference sequence). With 5 bases clipped from V and 4 bases from J, the junction kept 2 bases outside the gene matches. CDR3 protein: CASSWTSGYEQYF. The CDR3 bases are TGTGCCAGTAGTTGGACTAGCGGTTACGAGCAGTACTTC.

This chain uses TRBV9 with TRBJ2-1; possible D gene TRBD2, 6 bases. This CDR3 has 18 amino acids. From germline, CDR1 is SGDLS and CDR2 YYNGEE. The V gene lost 3 bases and the J gene lost 9 bases, with 28 bases spanning the gap. Written as DNA, the CDR3 is TGTGCCAGCAGCGCCCCCGGGGGTACGGGGCCCTACGGAGGTGAGCAGTTCTTC. It is translated as CASSAPGGTGPYGGEQFF.

DNA for the CDR3: TGCAGCGTTGGGGACAATCTCGGCGCTTTCTTT. Amino acid sequence: CSVGDNLGAFF. This chain uses TRBV29-1 with TRBJ1-1, with TRBD1 as a possible D gene (6 bases). The CDR3 extends over 11 amino acids. The germline V gene has CDR1 SQVTM and CDR2 ANQGSEA. The V end lost 4 bases, the J end lost 11 bases, and 14 bases lay between the germline ends.

This chain links TRBV6-6 with TRBJ2-3; D is unresolved. CDR1 and CDR2 (germline): MNHNY, SVGAGI (reference sequence). V was trimmed by 0 bases and J by 2 bases, leaving 3 bases between them. The CDR3 contains 13 residues. The CDR3 region has the DNA TGTGCCAGCAGTTACTCCTTCACAGATACGCAGTATTTT. Encoded protein: CASSYSFTDTQYF.

The chain combines TRBV19 with TRBJ2-3; 14 bases fit TRBD2. Germline CDR1 and CDR2: LNHDA and SQIVND (reference sequence). J was trimmed by 7 bases and V by 3 bases; bases with no gene match: 3. This CDR3 comprises 15 residues. This CDR3 reads CASSMTSGGVNTQYF. The DNA of the CDR3 is TGTGCCAGTAGTATGACTAGCGGGGGGGTAAATACGCAGTATTTT.

V usage is TRBV5-1 and J usage is TRBJ2-1; D is possibly TRBD2 (5 bases). Trimming pared 0 bases from V and 7 bases from J, leaving 14 bases between. The CDR3 has 15 amino acids. Germline lookup yields CDR1 SGHRS and CDR2 YFSETQ. The CDR3 sequence: CASSLAPGMGNEQFF. The CDR3 DNA is TGCGCCAGCAGCTTGGCCCCGGGAATGGGGAATGAGCAGTTCTTC.

This chain uses TRBV29-1 with TRBJ2-7; 9 nucleotides align to TRBD1. This CDR3 is built from 13 residues. Germline lookup yields CDR1 SQVTM and CDR2 ANQGSEA. The V segment lost 6 bases and the J segment 3 bases; nucleotides outside the gene matches: 6. The CDR3 spells CSVDKGQGYEQYF. For the CDR3, the DNA is TGCAGCGTCGATAAGGGACAGGGCTACGAGCAGTACTTC.